The rows below give T cell receptor beta chains drawn from one sample of a study of beta chain features in type 1 diabetes. The method was immunoSEQ multiplex PCR; TCRdb's version includes in-frame clones alone and lacks a portion of them. This table holds over 150,000 clones, 7.5% to 10% found once. The sample taken for sequencing was central memory CD4+ T cells from blood. The source is a man younger than 35 in good health. CDR3s include the opening cysteine and the closing phenylalanine or tryptophan. The order of the fields is D gene, J gene, V gene, clone size, CDR3 DNA, CDR3 protein. D genes are given only for firm matches. Only some rows state a clone size, as once, few, many or a class for expanded clones.

.,TRBJ2-7,TRBV10-3,.,TGTGCCATCAGTGTCGGGGAGGACTACGAGCAGTACTTC,CAISVGEDYEQYF
.,TRBJ2-3,TRBV19,many,TGTGCCAGTAGACAACCCGGACGGGGTGATACGCAGTATTTT,CASRQPGRGDTQYF
.,TRBJ2-3,TRBV11-2,.,TGTGCCAGCAGTCGAGGTGTATGGGGCACAGATACGCAGTATTTT,CASSRGVWGTDTQYF
.,TRBJ1-3,TRBV7-8,.,TGTGCCAGCAGCCCCCCGATCCGGGACACCTTCTCTGGAAACACCATATATTTT,CASSPPIRDTFSGNTIYF
TRBD1,TRBJ1-1,TRBV6-1,.,TGTGCCAGCAGTGAAGGAGACAGGGGAGGATTCACTGAAGCTTTCTTT,CASSEGDRGGFTEAFF
TRBD1,TRBJ1-1,TRBV27,.,TGTGCCAGCAGTTTAAGGGGACAGTTACCCACTGAAGCTTTCTTT,CASSLRGQLPTEAFF
TRBD2,TRBJ2-1,TRBV6-1,few,TGTGCCAGCAGTGAACCGCTAGCGGGATATGAGCAGTTCTTC,CASSEPLAGYEQFF
TRBD1,TRBJ1-2,TRBV5-4,few,TGTGCCAGCAGTCGGACAGGGACAAACTATGGCTACACCTTC,CASSRTGTNYGYTF
.,TRBJ2-3,TRBV11-3,few,TGTGCCAGCAGCGGTCAGGCAGATACGCAGTATTTT,CASSGQADTQYF
.,TRBJ2-1,TRBV7-9,.,TGTGCCAGCAGCTTGGACTACTACAATGAGCAGTTCTTC,CASSLDYYNEQFF
.,TRBJ1-5,TRBV19,.,TGTGCCAGTAGTCCACGGGGGGAGGATCAGCCCCAGCATTTT,CASSPRGEDQPQHF
TRBD1,TRBJ2-7,TRBV29-1,.,TGCAGCGTCAATCTAGGACAGGGGGTGTCGAGAATCTACGAGCAGTACTTC,CSVNLGQGVSRIYEQYF
TRBD2,TRBJ2-7,TRBV7-2,.,TGTGCCAGCAGCCTCAGGGTGGGACTAGCCGTGGGTACAGCCTACGAGCAGTACTTC,CASSLRVGLAVGTAYEQYF
.,TRBJ1-1,TRBV29-1,few,TGCAGCGTTGAAGATAGTGTCAACACTGAAGCTTTCTTT,CSVEDSVNTEAFF
.,TRBJ1-4,TRBV5-1,.,TGCGCCAGCAGCTTGTCTCTTAGAGTACAGGGACGTGAAAAACTGTTTTTT,CASSLSLRVQGREKLFF
.,TRBJ1-1,TRBV6-1,.,TGTGCCAGCATCATATCTAGCCTGAACACTGAAGCTTTCTTT,CASIISSLNTEAFF
.,TRBJ1-1,TRBV6-6,.,TGTGCCTCTAGGGGATCTCTCGGAACTGAAGCTTTCTTT,CASRGSLGTEAFF
TRBD2,TRBJ2-5,TRBV7-2,.,TGTGCCAGCAGCTCCAGCGGGAGTCAAGAGACCCAGTACTTC,CASSSSGSQETQYF
.,TRBJ1-1,TRBV14,few,TGTGCCAGCAGCCGGCGGCAGAACACTGAAGCTTTCTTT,CASSRRQNTEAFF
TRBD2,TRBJ2-1,TRBV14,few,TGTGCCAGCAGCCAAGGTTTTCTAGCGGGGGGGCTCGAGTACAATGAGCAGTTCTTC,CASSQGFLAGGLEYNEQFF
.,TRBJ2-5,TRBV11-2,.,TGTGCCAGCAGCTTAGGGGCTAACCAAGAGACCCAGTACTTC,CASSLGANQETQYF
.,TRBJ1-4,TRBV13,few,TGTGCCAGCAGCTTAGGGGGCCGGCGTGAAAAACTGTTTTTT,CASSLGGRREKLFF
TRBD1,TRBJ2-7,TRBV28,few,TGTGCCAGCAGTTTACGGGGGACAGGGGGCAGGTACGAGCAGTACTTC,CASSLRGTGGRYEQYF